The present T cell receptor beta chain was sequenced within a study of human T cells and chemical hapten exposure. Across the study: 2% DPC applied to a 2 cm by 2 cm arm area sensitized donors. Slight volume differences across pooled libraries mainly accounted for varying per-sample TCR yields.

TCRdb ran MiXCR on the RACE reads and lists one entry per CDR3 protein. The repertoire holds 50,000 or so distinct CDR3 sequences, with 11% as singletons. Germline values: CDR1 LGHNA, CDR2 YSLEER. Deletions cut 0 bases from V and 4 bases from J, with 15 bases between. The CDR3 has 16 amino acids. Described time point: patch test 1, 2 weeks after DPC sensitization. Stated treatment: therapeutic diphenylcyclopropenone sensitization with weekly scalp DPC. Blood, whole and unfractionated, served as the source for total RNA extraction. Here the sequenced sample was whole blood, taken in connection with sensitization to the hapten diphenylcyclopropenone (DPC). The receptor comes from a woman aged 40 to 50 with alopecia areata. Some clones in this sample may be carry-over from other donors' samples. V usage is TRBV4-3 and J usage is TRBJ1-2; D is possibly TRBD1 (5 bases). CDR3 sequence (DNA): TGCGCCAGCAGCCAAGATCCGGCAGGGATACCCTATGGCTACACCTTC. Translation: CASSQDPAGIPYGYTF.